This T cell receptor (beta chain) appears in the sequencing data of a study of PD-1 blockade in classical Hodgkin lymphoma. General study findings and limits: Reported findings placed baseline TCR diversity lower in newly diagnosed patients (compared with healthy donors). The study found that TCR diversity rose significantly by C4D1 in CD4+ but not CD8+ cells.

Measured with immunoSEQ multiplex PCR; TCRdb has only the in-frame clones, and not every one. Of 25,000 to 35,000 clones listed, about 76% are singletons. This clone was counted a few times. Its antigen is not known. Following autologous stem cell transplantation, relapse occurred in every patient, and exposure to brentuximab vedotin varied. The specimen comprised peripheral blood mononuclear cells (PBMCs), sampled before the second cycle of nivolumab. The TCR comes from a human donor with classical Hodgkin lymphoma.

This chain's CDR3 is CASSETFSSGNTIYF. CDR3 sequence (DNA): TGTGCCAGCAGTGAGACATTCAGCTCTGGAAACACCATATATTTT. The chain combines TRBV6-1 with TRBJ1-3; no clear D gene. Germline V gives CDR1 MNHNS, CDR2 SASEGT. There are 15 residues in the CDR3. V was cut by 3 bases and J by 0 bases, with 9 bases left in between.